The source of this T cell receptor (beta chain) is a study of beta chain features in type 1 diabetes. Study overall: Comparable age, gender and cell yields were observed in patients relative to healthy donors.

The study reverse transcribed the entire isolated RNA, so it sequenced expressed TCRB transcripts. Produced via immunoSEQ multiplex PCR; TCRdb's table is partial and in-frame only. The sample lists around 300,000 clones, 7% to 9% occurring once. A heparinised blood draw that averaged roughly 120 mL was obtained once from each donor. Sorted populations were all over 95% pure. Trimming took off 2 bases at V and 4 bases at J, with 20 bases between the two ends. Germline V gene lookup returns CDR1 LGHNA and CDR2 YSLEER. The CDR3 length is 17 residues. This clone turned up a few times. What was sequenced was central memory CD4+ T cells from blood. This receptor was identified in a woman between 18 and 29 years old in good health. This sequence joins TRBV4-3 and TRBJ2-5; a possible D gene is TRBD2 (7 bases). Written as DNA, the CDR3 is TGCGCCAGCAGCCAAATGGGGGGGGCCGGGCTTGGAGAGACCCAGTACTTC. Protein: CASSQMGGAGLGETQYF.